Each of the 28 T cell receptor beta chains below was sequenced from the same sample in a study of blood T cells in healthy people across ages. A second PCR, run for 7 to 11 cycles, used a sample-barcoded 5' primer plus a J-beta primer mix. TCRdb processed the 5' RACE reads anew with MiXCR; each CDR3 protein has one entry. The table includes around 870,000 distinct CDR3 sequences, roughly 26% detected once. Material: blood. The source is an elderly woman in good health.

The sample holds a few counts of this clonotype. Just one base apart from a much larger clone, this may be a read error. The V call is TRBV7-9, the J call TRBJ2-2, with D possibly being TRBD2 (6 bases). From germline, CDR1 is SEHNR and CDR2 FQNEAQ (reference sequence). The CDR3 contains 13 residues. Trimming pared 6 bases from V and 7 bases from J, leaving 12 bases between. CDR3 coding DNA: TGTGCCAGCAGGGGACTGACTCGCGGGGAGCTGTTTTTT. Encoded protein: CASRGLTRGELFF.

As for this clonotype: Given a much more abundant clone one base away, this may be a read error. The chain links TRBV7-2 to TRBJ1-2, with D uncertain. Germline V gene sequence: CDR1 SGHTA, CDR2 FQGNSA. The CDR3 contains 14 residues. CDR3 DNA: TGTGCCAGCGGCTTAGCTTTTCGGAGTGATGGCTACACCTTC. This codes for CASGLAFRSDGYTF.

The chain combines TRBV2 with TRBJ2-7, with 12 bases lining up with TRBD2. This CDR3 spans 15 amino acids. V was clipped by 6 bases and J by 7 bases; unmatched bases: 10. The germline gives CDR1 SNHLY, CDR2 FYNNEI. CDR3 DNA: TGTGCCAGCAGACCACGGACTAGCGGGACCGGGGAGCAGTACTTC. This codes for CASRPRTSGTGEQYF.

With regard to this clonotype: With a much larger clone just one base away, this may be a read error. This rearrangement joins TRBV4-3 to TRBJ1-1; possible D gene TRBD1, 5 bases. CDR3 size: 17 residues. Germline-derived CDR1 and CDR2 are LGHNA and YSLEER. The CDR3 region is CASNQEATGWGYTEAFF. The CDR3, as DNA: TGCGCCAGCAACCAAGAAGCAACTGGGTGGGGGTACACTGAAGCTTTCTTT.

A note on this clonotype: It may be a read error: a sequence one base away is much more abundant. This chain links TRBV7-9 with TRBJ2-3; TRBD2 might be the D (6 bases). The CDR3 totals 16 residues. Germline V CDR1 and CDR2: SEHNR, FQNEAQ (reference sequence). This chain's CDR3 is CASSLWRGARTDAQYF. The DNA of the CDR3 is TGTGCCAGCAGCTTATGGCGGGGCGCCCGCACAGATGCGCAGTATTTT.

This clonotype came up a few times. The chain is built from TRBV7-2 and TRBJ1-4, with D perhaps TRBD1 (6 bases). This CDR3 comprises 15 residues. V lost 5 bases to trimming and J lost 14 bases, with 24 bases between them. Germline V CDR1 and CDR2: SGHTA, FQGNSA. CDR3: CASSPMWGQPERLFF. The CDR3 DNA is TGTGCCAGCAGCCCAATGTGGGGGCAGCCCGAGCGGCTGTTTTTT.

This clonotype was detected ten times or more. This chain links TRBV10-3 with TRBJ1-2; 7 bases align to TRBD1. The germline gives CDR1 ENHRY, CDR2 SYGVKD. This CDR3 is 14 amino acids long. The V and J ends lost 7 bases and 6 bases, in that order; junction bases with no gene match: 11. CDR3 in amino acids: CAITGQERLNGYTF. CDR3 nucleotide sequence: TGTGCCATCACCGGACAGGAGCGACTAAATGGCTACACCTTC.

This clonotype was recorded many times. The chain uses TRBV10-3 and TRBJ1-4; D not resolved. CDR3 size: 13 residues. Germline V gene lookup returns CDR1 ENHRY and CDR2 SYGVKD. Trimming removed 6 bases at V and 10 bases at J, with 15 bases between. Written as DNA, the CDR3 is TGTGCCATCAGGGGGAGTTTAGGTGGAAAACTGTTTTTT. It specifies CAIRGSLGGKLFF.

The chain joins TRBV7-2 to TRBJ1-6; 9 bases align to TRBD1. Germline V gene lookup returns CDR1 SGHTA and CDR2 FQGNSA. The V and J ends lost 3 bases and 7 bases, in that order; junction bases with no gene match: 16. The CDR3 spans 19 residues. In nucleotides, the CDR3 is TGTGCCAGCAGCTTCAAACTCGACAGGGGGTTATACGTAAATTCACCCCTCCACTTT. Translating gives CASSFKLDRGLYVNSPLHF.

The chain uses TRBV20-1 and TRBJ1-1, with TRBD1 identical over 8 bases. Trimming removed 4 bases from V and 5 bases from J; junction bases left unmatched: 6. The CDR3 is 13 amino acids. Germline V gene sequence: CDR1 DFQATT, CDR2 SNEGSKA (reference sequence). The CDR3 reads CSATDRAATEAFF. The CDR3 DNA reads as TGCAGTGCTACGGACAGGGCGGCGACTGAAGCTTTCTTT.

The V call is TRBV2, the J call TRBJ1-5; 11 bases map to TRBD1. The CDR3 extends over 13 amino acids. Germline CDR1 SNHLY, CDR2 FYNNEI. The V and J ends lost 6 bases and 8 bases, in that order; junction bases with no gene match: 3. The CDR3 DNA reads TGTGCCAGCAGGGACAGGGGGCAGGAGCCCCAGCATTTT. Translating gives CASRDRGQEPQHF. The full variable domain, in which reference TRBV2 and TRBJ1-5 provide the parts outside the CDR3, is EPEVTQTPSHQVTQMGQEVILRCVPISNHLYFYWYRQILGQKVEFLVSFYNNEISEKSEIFDDQFSVERPDGSNFTLKIRSTKLEDSAMYFCASRDRGQEPQHFGDGTRLSIL.

There are many counts of this clonotype. The chain links TRBV7-6 to TRBJ2-5; D is possibly TRBD1 or TRBD2 (6 bases each). The CDR3 has 15 residues. The germline V and J ends were trimmed by 5 bases and 1 base, with 14 bases remaining between them. The germline V gene has CDR1 SGHVS and CDR2 FNYEAQ. The CDR3 DNA reads as TGTGCCAGCAGCCAAAGAGGGGGGATCCAAGAGACCCAGTACTTC. Its translation: CASSQRGGIQETQYF.

The genes are TRBV4-2 and TRBJ1-6, with 8 bases identical to TRBD1. The CDR3 has 15 residues. Germline V gene sequence: CDR1 LGHNA, CDR2 YNFKEQ. The J segment lost 10 bases and the V segment lost 5 bases, leaving 10 bases of the junction unmatched. The CDR3 DNA sequence: TGTGCCAGCAGCGCGGGACAGGCGTTTAGGTCACCCCTCCACTTT. Amino acids: CASSAGQAFRSPLHF.

The gene calls are TRBV20-1 and TRBJ1-3; the D gene is possibly TRBD1 (5 bases). In germline, CDR1 is DFQATT, CDR2 SNEGSKA (reference sequence). CDR3 length: 17 residues. V was pared by 1 base and J by 4 bases, with 20 bases between. The CDR3 is CSARGLVGRLEGNTIYF. CDR3 coding DNA: TGCAGTGCTAGAGGGTTGGTGGGGCGATTGGAAGGAAACACCATATATTTT.

V gene TRBV2 combines with J gene TRBJ2-5; D may be TRBD2 (5 bases). The tail of the sequence fits TRBJ2-1 better, so the J call may be wrong. The CDR3 covers 13 residues. The germline V gene has CDR1 SNHLY and CDR2 FYNNEI. This chain's CDR3 is CASSTDYQETQFF. CDR3 coding DNA: TGTGCCAGCAGCACAGACTACCAAGAGACCCAGTTCTTC.

V is TRBV6-5 and J is TRBJ2-5; the match to TRBD2 covers 9 bases. V trimming: 0 bases; J trimming: 11 bases; junction bases outside the gene matches: 10. Germline V gene sequence: CDR1 MNHEY, CDR2 SVGAGI. CDR3 size: 15 residues. CDR3 DNA sequence: TGTGCCAGCAGTTACTCTAGCGGGGGTTACAATGGGCAGTACTTC. Translating it yields CASSYSSGGYNGQYF.

This clonotype was detected ten times or more. DNA of the CDR3: TGTGCCAGCAGTGAGGAGTCTCGGGCTTTCTTT. This sequence encodes CASSEESRAFF. J is TRBJ1-1 and V is TRBV25-1, with D hard to call. This CDR3 is 11 amino acids long. CDR1 is MGHDK and CDR2 is SYGVNS in the germline V gene. The ends were cut back, 3 bases at V and 11 bases at J, with 10 bases in the middle.

This chain connects TRBV20-1 to TRBJ2-1; 10 nucleotides agree with TRBD2. The ends lost 1 base at V and 9 bases at J; junction bases unmatched: 15. The CDR3 consists of 17 residues. From germline, CDR1 is DFQATT and CDR2 SNEGSKA (reference sequence). CDR3 residues: CSARGLAGAAQEIEQFF. CDR3 coding DNA: TGCAGTGCTAGAGGTCTAGCGGGAGCTGCCCAAGAGATTGAGCAGTTCTTC.

The chain has TRBV4-1 and TRBJ1-5; 7 nucleotides align to TRBD1. The germline gives CDR1 MGHRA, CDR2 YSYEKL. With V trimmed by 2 bases and J by 0 bases, 1 base remained unmatched. The CDR3 covers 15 residues. The CDR3 DNA reads TGCGCCAGCAGCCAAACAGGGGCTAGCAATCAGCCCCAGCATTTT. This gives the protein CASSQTGASNQPQHF.

A few counts support this clonotype. This clone may be a read error of a much larger clone one base away. The gene calls are TRBV6-5 and TRBJ2-1, with D possibly TRBD1 on 6 matching bases. The CDR3 runs 16 residues. Germline V CDR1 and CDR2: MNHEY, SVGAGI. V lost 2 bases and J lost 6, with 17 bases in between. The CDR3 bases are TGTGCCAGCAGTTACCTCAGGGGCACGGGCCGCAATGAGCAGTTCTTC. It specifies CASSYLRGTGRNEQFF.

Notes on this clonotype: The conserved phenylalanine or tryptophan is not found at the CDR3 terminus, so this likely reflects a read error. The chain recombines TRBV5-1 with TRBJ1-2; TRBD1 might be the D (5 bases). Germline V lookup: CDR1 SGHRS, CDR2 YFSETQ. The germline V and J ends were trimmed by 0 bases and 5 bases, with 11 bases remaining between them. The CDR3 extends over 14 amino acids. The CDR3 is CASSLETAGYGYTL. Written as DNA, the CDR3 is TGCGCCAGCAGCTTGGAGACAGCAGGGTATGGCTACACCTTG.

Remarks on this clonotype: A much larger clone differs by one base, so this may be a read error. The rearrangement links TRBV20-1 to TRBJ2-5, with TRBD2 as a possible D gene (7 bases). Germline V gives CDR1 DFQATT, CDR2 SNEGSKA (reference sequence). V lost 6 bases and J lost 11, with 25 bases in between. CDR3 size: 14 residues. The CDR3 DNA is TGCAGTGCAAGGTGGCGGGGGCCTAGGAATGAGCAGTACTTC. Translating it yields CSARWRGPRNEQYF.

This clonotype was detected a few times. The rearrangement joins TRBV6-5 to TRBJ2-5; TRBD1 or TRBD2 may be the D gene (5 bases each). V was trimmed by 4 bases and J by 7 bases, leaving 13 bases between them. This CDR3 has 13 amino acids. Germline values: CDR1 MNHEY, CDR2 SVGAGI. The CDR3 sequence: CASSSPGRGTQYF. In DNA form, the CDR3 reads TGTGCCAGCAGTTCTCCGGGGCGTGGGACCCAGTACTTC.

This clonotype was observed a handful of times. CDR3 amino acids: CASSVGEGSGTEAFF. The DNA for the CDR3 is TGTGCCAGCAGCGTAGGGGAGGGGTCGGGCACTGAAGCTTTCTTT. The chain employs TRBV9 and TRBJ1-1, with D possibly TRBD1 on 5 matching bases. Trimming left V 0 bases short and J 4 bases short, with 13 bases between. Germline values: CDR1 SGDLS, CDR2 YYNGEE. This CDR3 region has 15 residues.

This clonotype appeared a few times. A read error is possible here, since a much larger clone lies one base away. The CDR3 loop reads CASRVSGGVPCNEQFF. The CDR3 DNA reads TGTGCCAGCAGGGTTAGCGGGGGGGTTCCCTGCAATGAGCAGTTCTTC. V and J are TRBV6-5 and TRBJ2-1; 11 bases fit TRBD2. V shed 6 bases and J 6 bases; nucleotides not matched to a gene: 10. The CDR3 covers 16 residues. Germline assignment: CDR1 MNHEY and CDR2 SVGAGI.

In this sample, this clonotype turned up many times. V gene TRBV7-2 combines with J gene TRBJ1-2, with D perhaps matching TRBD1 (5 bases). Between the trimmed V and J ends, which lost 5 bases and 0 bases, there was a span of 19 bases. Germline values: CDR1 SGHTA, CDR2 FQGNSA. The CDR3 contains 17 residues. This CDR3 is CASSPRATRQSNYGYTF. The CDR3 nucleotides read TGTGCCAGCAGCCCCCGGGCCACGAGACAGTCTAACTATGGCTACACCTTC.

The V gene is TRBV12-3 or TRBV12-4, the J gene TRBJ1-4; D is undetermined. V lost 2 bases, J lost 10 bases, and 17 bases lay in between. The CDR3 totals 15 residues. The CDR3: CASSLSVRTGGKLFF. CDR3 nucleotides: TGTGCCAGCAGTTTATCGGTCAGAACTGGAGGAAAACTGTTTTTT.

This clonotype was seen repeatedly, ten times or more. The rearrangement uses TRBV6-5 and TRBJ1-6; D is ambiguous. V was trimmed by 6 bases and J by 8 bases, leaving 11 bases between them. The V gene's germline CDR1 is MNHEY and CDR2 SVGAGI. This CDR3 is 13 amino acids long. CDR3 loop: CASRLQWDSPLHF. CDR3 in DNA: TGTGCCAGCAGACTCCAATGGGATTCACCCCTCCACTTT.